This TCR beta chain is drawn from a study of cytomegalovirus exposure and HLA in healthy donors. The CDR3 runs to 15 residues. The ends were cut back, 5 bases at V and 5 bases at J, with 16 bases in the middle. Per germline, CDR1 LNHDA and CDR2 SQIVND (reference sequence). Overall study findings and caveats: For TCR beta chains, V- and J-gene trimming was later linked to a missense DCLRE1C variant. Some highly shared sequence variants likely arose as a pipeline artifact. Rates of TCR association differed by HLA locus in a later analysis, with DRB1 highest and HLA-C lowest.

With 60 Vbeta and 13 Jbeta primers, the PCR was carried out. Profiling relied on immunoSEQ multiplex PCR, and the TCRdb table lists in-frame clones only, not all of them. The sample table includes around 70,000 clones. On this clone: Its target is unknown.

Sequencing was done on a sample of PBMCs. The sequence was obtained from a boy younger than 18 in good health and CMV-seronegative. The V gene is TRBV19, the J gene TRBJ1-5, with a weak D call TRBD1 (6 bases). The CDR3 DNA sequence: TGTGCCAGTAGTCCAGGGGTTTCTCAAGATCAGCCCCAGCATTTT. It is translated as CASSPGVSQDQPQHF.